This TCR beta chain was profiled in a study of persistence of HIV-infected CD4 T cells. Germline V CDR1 and CDR2: MNHNS, SASEGT. The CDR3 is made up of 15 amino acids. Trimming shortened V by 2 bases and J by 2 bases, and 12 bases separated the two germline ends. An overlapping HIV-1 Gag peptide pool stimulated these cells at approximately 0.91 ug/peptide/mL. CD40L-negative CD69-negative CD45RO-high memory CD4+ T cells were sorted as populations depleted of antigen-responding cells. This clone was seen just once. The antigen remains unidentified. The immunoSEQ assay was version 4, run in survey mode. Assay used: immunoSEQ multiplex PCR; TCRdb lists only in-frame clones, some missing. Seen here are tens of thousands of clones, 65% to 75% observed once, and the top ten hold more than 1.5%.

This receptor was taken from an adult man with HIV who was CMV-seropositive. The chain couples TRBV6-1 to TRBJ1-2; no reliable D call. The sequencing used CD4+ T cells sorted from PBMCs after roughly 17-hour stimulation, collected from a patient who received antiretroviral therapy. The DNA for the CDR3 is TGTGCCAGCAGTGAATTGAACAGAGGGAACTATGGCTACACCTTC. Translated, it gives CASSELNRGNYGYTF.